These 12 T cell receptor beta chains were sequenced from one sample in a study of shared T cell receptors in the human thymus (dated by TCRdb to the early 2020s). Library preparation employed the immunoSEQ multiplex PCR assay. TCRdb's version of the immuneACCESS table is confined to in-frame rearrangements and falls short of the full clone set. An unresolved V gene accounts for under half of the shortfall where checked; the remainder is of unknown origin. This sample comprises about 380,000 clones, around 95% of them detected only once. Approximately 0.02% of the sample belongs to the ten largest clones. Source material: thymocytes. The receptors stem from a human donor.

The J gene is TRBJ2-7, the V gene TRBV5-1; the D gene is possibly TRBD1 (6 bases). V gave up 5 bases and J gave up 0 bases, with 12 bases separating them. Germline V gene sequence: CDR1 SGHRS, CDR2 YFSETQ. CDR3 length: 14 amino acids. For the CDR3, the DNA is TGCGCCAGCAGTACGGACAGCCGCTCCTACGAGCAGTACTTC. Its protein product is CASSTDSRSYEQYF. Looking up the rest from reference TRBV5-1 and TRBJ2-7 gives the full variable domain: KAGVTQTPRYLIKTRGQQVTLSCSPISGHRSVSWYQQTPGQGLQFLFEYFSETQRNKGNFPGRFSGRQFSNSRSEMNVSTLELGDSALYLCASSTDSRSYEQYFGPGTRLTVT.

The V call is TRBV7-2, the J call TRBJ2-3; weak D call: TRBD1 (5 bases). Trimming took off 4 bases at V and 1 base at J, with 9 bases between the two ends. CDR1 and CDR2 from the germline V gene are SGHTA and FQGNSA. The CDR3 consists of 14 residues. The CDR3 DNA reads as TGTGCCAGCAGCTCCGGCAGGGGCACAGATACGCAGTATTTT. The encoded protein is CASSSGRGTDTQYF.

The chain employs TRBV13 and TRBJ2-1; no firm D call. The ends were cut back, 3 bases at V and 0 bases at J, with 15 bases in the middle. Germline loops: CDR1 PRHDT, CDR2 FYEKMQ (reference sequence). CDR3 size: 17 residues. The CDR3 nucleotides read TGTGCCAGCAGCTTCAACCCCGCAGCAAGCTCCTACAATGAGCAGTTCTTC. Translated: CASSFNPAASSYNEQFF.

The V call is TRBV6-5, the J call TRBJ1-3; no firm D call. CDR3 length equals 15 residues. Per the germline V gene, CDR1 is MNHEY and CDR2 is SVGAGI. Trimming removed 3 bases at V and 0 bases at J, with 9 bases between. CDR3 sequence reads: CASSYGRDSGNTIYF. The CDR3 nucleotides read TGTGCCAGCAGTTATGGAAGGGACTCTGGAAACACCATATATTTT.

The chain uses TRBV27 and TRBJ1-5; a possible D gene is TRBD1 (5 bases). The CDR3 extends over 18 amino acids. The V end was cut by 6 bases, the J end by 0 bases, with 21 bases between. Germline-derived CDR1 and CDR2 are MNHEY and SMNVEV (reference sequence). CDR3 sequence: CASSPSPGDPFSNQPQHF. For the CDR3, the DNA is TGTGCCAGCAGCCCTAGTCCCGGGGACCCCTTTAGCAATCAGCCCCAGCATTTT.

As DNA, the CDR3 is TGTGCCAGCACCAATCCCCAGGTAAACTACGAGCAGTACTTC. As protein: CASTNPQVNYEQYF. V usage is TRBV28 and J usage is TRBJ2-7, with D unclear. CDR3 length: 14 amino acids. V was clipped by 7 bases and J by 3 bases, with 16 bases between them. Per the germline V gene, CDR1 is MDHEN and CDR2 is SYDVKM.

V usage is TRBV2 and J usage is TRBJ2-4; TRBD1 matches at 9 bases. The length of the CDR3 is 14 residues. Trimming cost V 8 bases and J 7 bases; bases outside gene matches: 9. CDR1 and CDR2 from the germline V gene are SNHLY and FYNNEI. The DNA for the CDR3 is TGTGCCAGCGTCCCGGGACAGGGTGAGAACATTCAGTACTTC. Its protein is CASVPGQGENIQYF.

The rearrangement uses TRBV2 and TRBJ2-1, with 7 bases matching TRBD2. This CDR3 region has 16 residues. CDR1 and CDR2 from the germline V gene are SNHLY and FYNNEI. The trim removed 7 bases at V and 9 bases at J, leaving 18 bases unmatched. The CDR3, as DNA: TGTGCCAGCATTGGACTAGTCTGGTCTTCGGCGCTTGAGCAGTTCTTC. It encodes CASIGLVWSSALEQFF.

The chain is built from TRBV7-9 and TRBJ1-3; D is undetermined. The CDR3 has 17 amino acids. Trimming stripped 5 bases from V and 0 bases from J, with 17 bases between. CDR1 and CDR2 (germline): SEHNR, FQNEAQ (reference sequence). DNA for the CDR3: TGTGCCAGCAGCCCTCTTCTGTATATATTCTCTGGAAACACCATATATTTT. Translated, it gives CASSPLLYIFSGNTIYF.

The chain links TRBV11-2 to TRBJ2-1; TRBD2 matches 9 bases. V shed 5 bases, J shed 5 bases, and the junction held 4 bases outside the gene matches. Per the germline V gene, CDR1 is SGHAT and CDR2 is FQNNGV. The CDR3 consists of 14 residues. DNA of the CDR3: TGTGCCAGCAGCCCGGGACTAGCTCACAATGAGCAGTTCTTC. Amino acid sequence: CASSPGLAHNEQFF.

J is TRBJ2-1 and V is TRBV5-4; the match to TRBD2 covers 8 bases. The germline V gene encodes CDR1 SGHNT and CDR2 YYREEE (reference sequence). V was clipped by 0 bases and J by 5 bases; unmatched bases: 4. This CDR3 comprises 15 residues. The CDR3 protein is CASSLALLADNEQFF. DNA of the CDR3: TGTGCCAGCAGCTTGGCTTTACTAGCGGACAATGAGCAGTTCTTC.

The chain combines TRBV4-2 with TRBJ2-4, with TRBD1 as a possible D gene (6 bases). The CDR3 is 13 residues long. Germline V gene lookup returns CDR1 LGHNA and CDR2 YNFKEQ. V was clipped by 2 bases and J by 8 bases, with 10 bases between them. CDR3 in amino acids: CASSQLQGHIQYF. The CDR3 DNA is TGTGCCAGCAGCCAACTACAGGGCCACATTCAGTACTTC.